One sample yielded the 11 T cell receptor beta chains listed below, sequenced in a study of cytomegalovirus exposure and HLA in healthy donors. Sequencing used immunoSEQ multiplex PCR; TCRdb keeps in-frame clones, though not all of them. The repertoire holds 130,000 to 150,000 clones, with roughly 89% as singletons. Specimen: PBMCs. Source of these receptors: a woman aged 18 to 35 in good health and CMV-seropositive.

This clone was seen just once. The chain links TRBV4-1 to TRBJ2-5; TRBD1 matches 10 bases. V dropped 2 bases and J dropped 5; count of bases not matched to a gene: 5. The CDR3 contains 15 residues. The V gene's germline CDR1 is MGHRA and CDR2 YSYEKL. The CDR3 reads CASSQPRDRGETQYF. The CDR3 DNA follows: TGCGCCAGCAGCCAACCCCGGGACAGGGGCGAGACCCAGTACTTC.

The CDR3 sequence is CASSLTQGANTEAFF. The CDR3 coding sequence is TGTGCCAGCAGCTTAACACAAGGAGCTAACACTGAAGCTTTCTTT. The chain links TRBV7-2 to TRBJ1-1; D is uncertain. Trimming removed 2 bases at V and 2 bases at J, with 12 bases between. The CDR3 extends over 15 amino acids. Per germline, CDR1 SGHTA and CDR2 FQGNSA.

V is TRBV13 and J is TRBJ1-1; D remains unclear. The CDR3 loop spans 12 amino acids. The germline V gene has CDR1 PRHDT and CDR2 FYEKMQ (reference sequence). Trimming removed 6 bases at V and 3 bases at J, with 8 bases between. CDR3 in DNA: TGTGCCAGCAGTGGAGAGGACACTGAAGCTTTCTTT. Its protein is CASSGEDTEAFF.

J is TRBJ1-1 and V is TRBV20-1; no reliable D call. V shed 5 bases and J shed 7 bases, with 11 bases lying between them. The germline V gene has CDR1 DFQATT and CDR2 SNEGSKA (reference sequence). The CDR3 has 11 amino acids. The CDR3 nucleotides read TGCAGTGCTTCCGCGGGGATTGAAGCTTTCTTT. It codes for CSASAGIEAFF.

In this sample, this clone turned up once. The chain links TRBV6-1 to TRBJ1-5; D perhaps matches TRBD1 (6 bases). The V and J ends lost 6 bases and 7 bases respectively, with 19 bases between them. The CDR3 length is 15 residues. Germline V gene lookup returns CDR1 MNHNS and CDR2 SASEGT. This CDR3 reads CASRDRGAVGQPQHF. The CDR3 coding sequence is TGTGCCAGCAGAGATCGGGGGGCGGTGGGGCAGCCCCAGCATTTT.

The chain employs TRBV5-1 and TRBJ1-2, with 11 bases that match TRBD1. Germline V gene sequence: CDR1 SGHRS, CDR2 YFSETQ. Germline trimming cut 3 bases from V and 4 bases from J; bases unmatched to any gene: 8. The CDR3 has 16 residues. CDR3 in DNA: TGCGCCAGCAGCTCCCGGACAGGGGGCTCTGGCTATGGCTACACCTTC. It is translated as CASSSRTGGSGYGYTF.

The chain combines TRBV27 with TRBJ2-1, with TRBD2 matching 10 bases. In germline, CDR1 is MNHEY, CDR2 SMNVEV (reference sequence). The CDR3 spans 14 residues. V lost 7 bases, J lost 6 bases, and 6 bases stayed unmatched. CDR3 DNA: TGTGCCAGCAATAGCGGGGGGCCACCCAATGAGCAGTTCTTC. It specifies CASNSGGPPNEQFF.

In its sample, this clone was seen once. The gene calls are TRBV9 and TRBJ2-7; 7 bases are a match to TRBD1. The CDR3 has 17 amino acids. The J segment lost 3 bases and the V segment lost 3 bases, leaving 15 bases of the junction unmatched. Per the germline V gene, CDR1 is SGDLS and CDR2 is YYNGEE. The CDR3 is CASSAGEGGQGFYEQYF. In DNA form, the CDR3 reads TGTGCCAGCAGCGCCGGGGAAGGGGGCCAGGGCTTCTACGAGCAGTACTTC.

The chain couples TRBV7-9 to TRBJ2-7; 10 bases are shared with TRBD2. Germline values: CDR1 SEHNR, CDR2 FQNEAQ (reference sequence). J was trimmed by 2 bases and V by 6 bases; bases with no gene match: 1. The CDR3 loop spans 13 amino acids. In nucleotides, the CDR3 is TGTGCCAGCAGTACTAGCGGGGCCTACGAGCAGTACTTC. It is translated as CASSTSGAYEQYF.

The chain couples TRBV27 to TRBJ1-6; D remains unclear. Germline-derived CDR1 and CDR2 are MNHEY and SMNVEV (reference sequence). This CDR3 contains 16 residues. The V and J ends lost 6 bases and 6 bases respectively, with 18 bases between them. The CDR3, as DNA: TGTGCCAGCAGACAACTCAGAGAGGCCTTTAATTCACCCCTCCACTTT. This gives the protein CASRQLREAFNSPLHF.

The chain uses TRBV11-2 and TRBJ1-5; D is unresolved. The germline V gene has CDR1 SGHAT and CDR2 FQNNGV. The CDR3 loop spans 15 amino acids. V gave up 2 bases and J gave up 0 bases, with 8 bases separating them. CDR3 DNA sequence: TGTGCCAGCAGCTTAACCGGGTCTAGCAATCAGCCCCAGCATTTT. The encoded protein is CASSLTGSSNQPQHF.